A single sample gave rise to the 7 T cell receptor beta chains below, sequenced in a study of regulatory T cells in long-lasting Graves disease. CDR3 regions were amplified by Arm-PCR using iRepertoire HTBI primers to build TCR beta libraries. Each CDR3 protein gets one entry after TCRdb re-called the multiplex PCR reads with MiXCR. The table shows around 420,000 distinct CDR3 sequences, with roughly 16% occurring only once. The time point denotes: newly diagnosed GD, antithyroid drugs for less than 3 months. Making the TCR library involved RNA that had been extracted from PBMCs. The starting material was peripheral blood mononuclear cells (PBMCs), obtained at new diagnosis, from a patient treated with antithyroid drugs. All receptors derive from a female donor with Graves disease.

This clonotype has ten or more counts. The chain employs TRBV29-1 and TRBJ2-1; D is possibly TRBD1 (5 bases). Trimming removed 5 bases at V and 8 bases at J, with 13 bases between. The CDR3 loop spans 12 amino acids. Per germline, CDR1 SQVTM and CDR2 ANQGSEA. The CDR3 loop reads CSVHRPGDEQFF. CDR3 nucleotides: TGCAGCGTTCACAGGCCGGGTGATGAGCAGTTCTTC.

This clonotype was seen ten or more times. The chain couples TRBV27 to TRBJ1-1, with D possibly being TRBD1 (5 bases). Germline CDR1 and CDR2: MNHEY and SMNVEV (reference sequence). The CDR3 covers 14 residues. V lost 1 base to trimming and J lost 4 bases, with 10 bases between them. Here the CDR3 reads CASSLYGASTEAFF. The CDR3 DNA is TGTGCCAGCAGTTTATACGGGGCCAGCACTGAAGCTTTCTTT.

CDR3 sequence: CAGTRGGGNEQFF. CDR3 sequence (DNA): TGTGCCGGAACTAGAGGAGGGGGCAATGAGCAGTTCTTC. This chain uses TRBV30 with TRBJ2-1; possibly TRBD1 or TRBD2 for D (6 bases each). Trimming removed 8 bases at V and 6 bases at J, with 17 bases between. Germline V CDR1 and CDR2: GTSNPN, SVGIG (reference sequence). This CDR3 has 13 residues.

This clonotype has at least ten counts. The CDR3 nucleotides are TGTGCCAGCAGCCCTACGGGACTAATTACCTACGAGCAGTACTTC. Protein: CASSPTGLITYEQYF. The rearrangement uses TRBV4-2 and TRBJ2-7, with 7 nucleotides matching TRBD2. The V gene's germline CDR1 is LGHNA and CDR2 YNFKEQ. This CDR3 is built from 15 residues. After removal of 4 bases from V and 2 bases from J, the junction contained 8 bases not matched to a gene.

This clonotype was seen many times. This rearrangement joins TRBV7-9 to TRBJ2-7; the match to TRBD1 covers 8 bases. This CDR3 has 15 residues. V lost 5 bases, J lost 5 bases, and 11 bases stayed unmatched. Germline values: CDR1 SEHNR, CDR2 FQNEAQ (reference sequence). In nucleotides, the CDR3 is TGTGCCAGCAGCCCCCTCCCAGGGGGCAGGCACGAGCAGTACTTC. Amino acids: CASSPLPGGRHEQYF.

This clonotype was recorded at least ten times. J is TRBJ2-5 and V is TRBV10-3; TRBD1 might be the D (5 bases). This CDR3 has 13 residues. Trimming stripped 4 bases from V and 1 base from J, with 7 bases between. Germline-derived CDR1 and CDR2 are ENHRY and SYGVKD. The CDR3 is CAISGQGQETQYF. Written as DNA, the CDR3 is TGTGCCATCAGTGGGCAGGGCCAAGAGACCCAGTACTTC.

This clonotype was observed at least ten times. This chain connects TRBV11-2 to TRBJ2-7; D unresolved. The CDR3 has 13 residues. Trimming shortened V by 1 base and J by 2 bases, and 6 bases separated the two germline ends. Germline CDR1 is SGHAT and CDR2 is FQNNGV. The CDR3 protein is CASSLVPAYEQYF. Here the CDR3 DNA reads TGTGCCAGCAGCTTAGTACCGGCCTACGAGCAGTACTTC.